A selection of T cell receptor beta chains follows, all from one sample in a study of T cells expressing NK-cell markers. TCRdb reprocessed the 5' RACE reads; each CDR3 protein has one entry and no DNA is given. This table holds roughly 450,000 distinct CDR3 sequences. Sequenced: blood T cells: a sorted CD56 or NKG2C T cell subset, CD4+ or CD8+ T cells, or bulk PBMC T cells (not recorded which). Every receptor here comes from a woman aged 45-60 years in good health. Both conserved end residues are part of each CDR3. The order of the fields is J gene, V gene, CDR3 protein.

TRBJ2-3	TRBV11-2	CASSSLDHRGHPDTQYF
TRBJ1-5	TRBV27	CASGPRLQPQHF
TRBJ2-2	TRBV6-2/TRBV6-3	CASRGGRTGELFF
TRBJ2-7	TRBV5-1	CASSSNRGSEQYF
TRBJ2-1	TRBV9	CASTNSPTGEQFF
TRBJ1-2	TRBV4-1	CASSQVVGNYGYTF
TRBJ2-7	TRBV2	CASSPLQGQYF
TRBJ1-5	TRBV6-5	CASSHLTGMGNQPQHF
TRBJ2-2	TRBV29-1	CSATSGRGRNTGELFF
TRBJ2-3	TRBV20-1	CSGNRGDSLTDTQYF
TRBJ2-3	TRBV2	CASRRDSGSTDTQYF
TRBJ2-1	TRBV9	CASSVLEREGFYNEQFF
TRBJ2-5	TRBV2	CASSETVGTQYF
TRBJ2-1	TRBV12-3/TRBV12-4	CASRGDRDRGFNEQFF
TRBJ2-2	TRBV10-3	CAIRDYSSGELFF
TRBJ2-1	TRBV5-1	CASSLERGLADNEQFF
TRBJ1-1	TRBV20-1	CSAREGQRLNTEAFF
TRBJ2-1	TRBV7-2	CASSLSSGYNEQFF
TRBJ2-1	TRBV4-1	CASRTKLSSYNEQFF
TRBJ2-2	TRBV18	CASSPRLAENTGELFF
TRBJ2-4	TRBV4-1	CASSQPTRLAGVRAQYF
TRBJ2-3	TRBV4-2	CASRGDGTSNTDTQYF
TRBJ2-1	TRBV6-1	CASSDAGTGGSYNEQFF
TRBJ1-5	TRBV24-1	CATSVVEGDGSNQPQHF
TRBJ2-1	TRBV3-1	CASSQDPLAGVVNEQFF
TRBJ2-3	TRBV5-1	CASSGSGTLTDTQYF
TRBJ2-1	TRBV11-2	CASSQRAFNNEQFF
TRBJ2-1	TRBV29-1	CSVDREIYNEQFF
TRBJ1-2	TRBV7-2	CASSSDGISGYTF
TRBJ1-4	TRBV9	CASSASSGEKLFF
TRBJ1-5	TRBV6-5	CASSYSPNGPQHF
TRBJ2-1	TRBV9	CASSASPGEQFF
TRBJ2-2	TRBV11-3	CASSLRFGGELFF
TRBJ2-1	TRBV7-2	CASSLPSGRWASGEQFF
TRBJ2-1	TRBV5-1	CASSLEVVGSSYNEQFF
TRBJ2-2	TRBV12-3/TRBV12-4	CASSYGWGQDTGELFF
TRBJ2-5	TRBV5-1	CASSLGGGRRETQYF
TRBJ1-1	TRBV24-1	CATSDSLMGGPNTEAFF
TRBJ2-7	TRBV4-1	CASSQEQASARYEQYF
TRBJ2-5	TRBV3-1	CASKRGPSYQETQYF
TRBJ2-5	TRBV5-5	CASSLVRRASGSDLQETQYF
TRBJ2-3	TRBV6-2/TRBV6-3	CASTGTSGSIIQDTQYF
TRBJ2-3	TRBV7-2	CASTNGLASDTQYF
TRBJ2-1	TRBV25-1	CASSVAGLFHNEQFF
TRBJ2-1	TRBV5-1	CASRWTSGEQFF
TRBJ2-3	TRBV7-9	CASSSSTSGSIDTQYF
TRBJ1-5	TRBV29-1	CSVGAGGDQPQHF
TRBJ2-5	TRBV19	CASSMFRTEETQYF
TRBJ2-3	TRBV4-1	CASSQDPPRAVTDTQYF
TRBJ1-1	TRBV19	CASSISVNTEAFF
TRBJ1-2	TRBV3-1	CASSPHLISDFSYGYTF
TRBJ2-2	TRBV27	CASSRANLNTGELFF
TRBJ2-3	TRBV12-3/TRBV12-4	CASSRQISGTQYF
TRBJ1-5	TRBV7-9	CASSFVGTNQPQHF
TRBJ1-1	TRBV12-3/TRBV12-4	CASRPRRVNTEAFF
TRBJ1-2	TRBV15	CATSRDRGWGYTF
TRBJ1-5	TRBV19	CASSTNGLNNQPQHF
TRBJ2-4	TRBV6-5	CASSSRLAGGPGAKNIQYF
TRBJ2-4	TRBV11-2	CASTPRDIQYF